Reported below is one T cell receptor (beta chain). Libraries were prepared by immunoSEQ multiplex PCR; TCRdb keeps only in-frame clonotypes and omits some of them. The data contain tens of thousands of clones, roughly 80% of them singletons. Germline V CDR1 and CDR2: SGHAT, FQNNGV. The CDR3 spans 15 residues. V lost 0 bases, J lost 6 bases, and 12 bases lay in between. This sample stems from a study of OX40 agonist ivuxolimab in advanced cancers. Blood specimens came from baseline, cycle 4 day 1, and cycle 7 day 1. The chain couples TRBV11-2 to TRBJ2-1; D may be TRBD1 or TRBD2 (5 bases each). This sequence originates from an adult with an advanced solid tumor such as melanoma, head and neck, liver or kidney cancer. Here the sequenced sample was CD4+ or CD8+ T cells sorted from blood, taken in a trial of the OX40 agonist ivuxolimab. CDR3 DNA sequence: TGTGCCAGCAGCTTAGACGGGACCCCTAGCAATGAGCAGTTCTTC. Translation gives CASSLDGTPSNEQFF.